The present entry profiles one TCR beta chain with its context. In the original processing: Estimated nucleated cell counts came from reference gene primer amplification. The assay was immunoSEQ multiplex PCR, and TCRdb's table has in-frame clones only and misses some. Clone size and V and J calls were adopted from that table, with D and trimming inferred from the DNA. The sample holds about 240,000 clones, about 88% seen once. Between the trimmed V and J ends, which lost 1 base and 1 base, there was a span of 8 bases. Germline assignment: CDR1 LGHDT and CDR2 YNNKEL (reference sequence). The CDR3 length is 14 residues. These data originate in a study of blood T cell repertoires in COVID-19. Study background: Samples representing acute and convalescent COVID-19 were sourced from the United States, Italy and Spain. T cells, B-cell-depleted T cells, or PBMCs supplied cDNA or gDNA.

Seattle's cohort entered during active infection and was followed longitudinally. The sample consisted of peripheral blood. This clonotype was sampled from a woman aged 45 to 65 with COVID-19, enrolled during active disease. The chain couples TRBV3-1 (or the pseudogene TRBV3-2) to TRBJ2-7, with D unclear. This CDR3 is CASSQVPLSYEQYF. The CDR3, as DNA: TGTGCCAGCAGCCAAGTTCCCCTTTCCTACGAGCAGTACTTC.